This T cell receptor (beta chain) stems from a study of STAT5B mutations in CD4+ large granular lymphocyte leukemia. Overall study results and limits: Higher CD4+ than CD8+ T-LGLL clonality might reflect small sample size. Main leukemic clonotypes were patient-specific, but 20% to 25% appeared at low frequency elsewhere.

Control samples were healthy donors' buffy coats. This clone has just a few counts. What it recognizes is unknown. Per the original data handling: A productive frequency of 2.59 x 10-5 was the lowest detectable. Sequenced by immunoSEQ multiplex PCR; TCRdb stores in-frame clones only, minus some. V and J calls plus clone size are reproduced from that table; the DNA served to infer D and trimming. This table has more than 30,000 clones, around 85% appearing once. This CDR3 region has 15 residues. Germline trimming cut 0 bases from V and 9 bases from J; bases unmatched to any gene: 8. Germline V gives CDR1 SGHRS, CDR2 YFSETQ.

V and J are TRBV5-1 and TRBJ2-1; 8 nucleotides align to TRBD2. The TCR sequence derives from a human donor in good health. Sequences were obtained from CD4+ T cells from blood buffy coats. The chain's CDR3 is CASSLGVSGEGEQFF. As DNA, the CDR3 is TGCGCCAGCAGCTTGGGAGTTAGCGGGGAGGGTGAGCAGTTCTTC.